The rows below give T cell receptor beta chains drawn from one sample of a study of cytomegalovirus exposure and HLA in healthy donors. Libraries were prepared by immunoSEQ multiplex PCR; TCRdb keeps only in-frame clonotypes and omits some of them. This sample yields roughly 200,000 clones, of which around 85% are seen a single time; approximately 2.2% belongs to the top ten. The material sequenced was PBMCs. These TCRs come from a woman aged 45 to 65 in good health and CMV-seronegative. The CDR3 runs from the conserved cysteine through the conserved F or W. Fields, in order: J gene, D gene, clone size, V gene, CDR3 protein, CDR3 DNA. A D gene is named only where the DNA matches it firmly. For some rows the clone size is stated as once, few or many, or as a class when expanded; others skip it.

j_call: TRBJ1-3; d_call: .; clone_size: once; v_call: TRBV4-1; cdr3_aa: CASSQGRVRASGNTIYF; cdr3_nt: TGCGCCAGCAGCCAGGGCCGGGTGAGGGCCTCTGGAAACACCATATATTTT
j_call: TRBJ2-3; d_call: .; clone_size: .; v_call: TRBV27; cdr3_aa: CASSPRDTQYF; cdr3_nt: TGTGCCAGCAGCCCCAGGGATACGCAGTATTTT
j_call: TRBJ1-5; d_call: .; clone_size: .; v_call: TRBV18; cdr3_aa: CASSPAQGNRNQPQHF; cdr3_nt: TGTGCCAGCTCACCGGCCCAGGGGAACCGGAATCAGCCCCAGCATTTT
j_call: TRBJ1-1; d_call: .; clone_size: .; v_call: TRBV9; cdr3_aa: CASSSSRGGLRNTEAFF; cdr3_nt: TGTGCCAGCAGCTCGAGTAGGGGTGGGCTAAGGAACACTGAAGCTTTCTTT
j_call: TRBJ2-2; d_call: TRBD1; clone_size: .; v_call: TRBV27; cdr3_aa: CASSLVLWGQGSPGELFF; cdr3_nt: TGTGCCAGCAGTTTAGTCTTATGGGGACAGGGTTCTCCCGGGGAGCTGTTTTTT
j_call: TRBJ2-7; d_call: .; clone_size: .; v_call: TRBV6-5; cdr3_aa: CASSYPRGGFIGEQYF; cdr3_nt: TGTGCCAGCAGTTACCCTCGTGGGGGGTTTATAGGCGAGCAGTACTTC
j_call: TRBJ2-6; d_call: .; clone_size: .; v_call: TRBV5-1; cdr3_aa: CASSFKAGSGANVLTF; cdr3_nt: TGCGCCAGCAGCTTCAAAGCAGGGTCTGGGGCCAACGTCCTGACTTTC
j_call: TRBJ2-5; d_call: .; clone_size: .; v_call: TRBV7-8; cdr3_aa: CASSLAGVGETQYF; cdr3_nt: TGTGCCAGCAGCTTAGCAGGGGTCGGAGAGACCCAGTACTTC
j_call: TRBJ1-1; d_call: TRBD1; clone_size: .; v_call: TRBV10-3; cdr3_aa: CAISEPGTANTEAFF; cdr3_nt: TGTGCCATCAGTGAGCCCGGGACAGCGAACACTGAAGCTTTCTTT
j_call: TRBJ2-2; d_call: TRBD1; clone_size: .; v_call: TRBV7-3; cdr3_aa: CASSLGGGTGRYGELFF; cdr3_nt: TGTGCCAGCAGCTTAGGCGGCGGGACAGGGCGATACGGGGAGCTGTTTTTT
j_call: TRBJ2-7; d_call: .; clone_size: .; v_call: TRBV9; cdr3_aa: CASSPSPGQFSEQYF; cdr3_nt: TGTGCCAGCAGCCCCTCGCCCGGACAGTTCTCCGAGCAGTACTTC
j_call: TRBJ1-2; d_call: .; clone_size: .; v_call: TRBV30; cdr3_aa: CAWGEWRGYTF; cdr3_nt: TGTGCCTGGGGAGAGTGGCGGGGCTACACCTTC
j_call: TRBJ1-2; d_call: .; clone_size: .; v_call: TRBV6-5; cdr3_aa: CASGTGLARRYGYTF; cdr3_nt: TGTGCCAGCGGTACAGGGTTGGCGCGGAGGTATGGCTACACCTTC
j_call: TRBJ2-7; d_call: TRBD2; clone_size: .; v_call: TRBV4-3; cdr3_aa: CASSQGVAGGPYEQYF; cdr3_nt: TGCGCCAGCAGCCAAGGTGTAGCGGGAGGGCCCTACGAGCAGTACTTC
j_call: TRBJ2-1; d_call: .; clone_size: once; v_call: TRBV9; cdr3_aa: CASSVTGGALEQFF; cdr3_nt: TGTGCCAGCAGCGTAACTGGCGGAGCGCTTGAGCAGTTCTTC
j_call: TRBJ2-2; d_call: .; clone_size: .; v_call: TRBV7-3; cdr3_aa: CASSFAGTPNTGELFF; cdr3_nt: TGTGCCAGCAGCTTCGCCGGGACACCGAACACCGGGGAGCTGTTTTTT
j_call: TRBJ2-3; d_call: .; clone_size: .; v_call: TRBV5-1; cdr3_aa: CASRNRGGSTDTQYF; cdr3_nt: TGCGCCAGCAGGAACCGTGGCGGGAGCACAGATACGCAGTATTTT
j_call: TRBJ2-1; d_call: TRBD2; clone_size: once; v_call: TRBV25-1; cdr3_aa: CASSPLAGVTYNEQFF; cdr3_nt: TGTGCCAGCAGTCCCCTAGCGGGAGTTACCTACAATGAGCAGTTCTTC
j_call: TRBJ2-7; d_call: TRBD1; clone_size: .; v_call: TRBV28; cdr3_aa: CASRPGQGRYEQYF; cdr3_nt: TGTGCCAGCAGACCTGGACAGGGCCGATACGAGCAGTACTTC
j_call: TRBJ2-5; d_call: .; clone_size: once; v_call: TRBV28; cdr3_aa: CASKASSETQYF; cdr3_nt: TGTGCCAGCAAGGCTAGCTCAGAGACCCAGTACTTC
j_call: TRBJ2-6; d_call: .; clone_size: .; v_call: TRBV18; cdr3_aa: CASSPLNRAGANVLTF; cdr3_nt: TGTGCCAGCTCACCACTCAACAGGGCGGGGGCCAACGTCCTGACTTTC
j_call: TRBJ2-4; d_call: TRBD2; clone_size: .; v_call: TRBV19; cdr3_aa: CASSPWTSGKNIQYF; cdr3_nt: TGTGCCAGTAGTCCTTGGACTAGCGGTAAAAACATTCAGTACTTC
j_call: TRBJ1-2; d_call: .; clone_size: .; v_call: TRBV7-2; cdr3_aa: CASSRTVLRGYTF; cdr3_nt: TGTGCCAGCAGCCGGACAGTCTTGAGGGGCTACACCTTC
j_call: TRBJ2-7; d_call: .; clone_size: .; v_call: TRBV30; cdr3_aa: CAWTSWSPSSYEQYF; cdr3_nt: TGTGCCTGGACCTCCTGGTCCCCGAGCTCCTACGAGCAGTACTTC
j_call: TRBJ2-7; d_call: TRBD2; clone_size: .; v_call: TRBV5-1; cdr3_aa: CASRYGTSNAYEQYF; cdr3_nt: TGCGCCAGCAGATATGGGACTAGCAATGCCTACGAGCAGTACTTC
j_call: TRBJ1-2; d_call: .; clone_size: .; v_call: TRBV18; cdr3_aa: CASSPTGGGVPYTF; cdr3_nt: TGTGCCAGCTCACCTACCGGGGGGGGCGTACCCTACACCTTC
j_call: TRBJ2-1; d_call: TRBD2; clone_size: .; v_call: TRBV27; cdr3_aa: CASSWTSGKAYNEQFF; cdr3_nt: TGTGCCAGCAGTTGGACTAGCGGGAAAGCCTACAATGAGCAGTTCTTC
j_call: TRBJ1-5; d_call: .; clone_size: once; v_call: TRBV5-5; cdr3_aa: CASSYLQGGNQPQHF; cdr3_nt: TGTGCCAGCAGCTATCTACAGGGTGGCAATCAGCCCCAGCATTTT
j_call: TRBJ2-5; d_call: TRBD1; clone_size: .; v_call: TRBV7-3; cdr3_aa: CASSPGTGGETQYF; cdr3_nt: TGTGCCAGCAGCCCAGGGACAGGGGGGGAGACCCAGTACTTC
j_call: TRBJ1-1; d_call: TRBD1; clone_size: .; v_call: TRBV10-2; cdr3_aa: CASSDPTGGYTEAFF; cdr3_nt: TGCGCCAGCAGTGATCCCACAGGGGGCTACACTGAAGCTTTCTTT
j_call: TRBJ1-1; d_call: .; clone_size: .; v_call: TRBV7-9; cdr3_aa: CSSSSGQGEAFF; cdr3_nt: TGTTCCAGCAGTTCCGGGCAGGGTGAAGCTTTCTTT
j_call: TRBJ2-1; d_call: TRBD2; clone_size: .; v_call: TRBV4-1; cdr3_aa: CASSRSPGTSDYNEQFF; cdr3_nt: TGCGCCAGCAGCCGAAGCCCCGGGACTAGCGACTACAATGAGCAGTTCTTC
j_call: TRBJ2-3; d_call: .; clone_size: once; v_call: TRBV2; cdr3_aa: CASSSKRSTDTQYF; cdr3_nt: TGTGCCAGCAGTAGTAAGCGGAGCACAGATACGCAGTATTTT
j_call: TRBJ2-7; d_call: TRBD2; clone_size: once; v_call: TRBV5-3; cdr3_aa: CARSSSGLAEIYEQYF; cdr3_nt: TGTGCCAGAAGCTCCTCGGGACTAGCGGAGATCTACGAGCAGTACTTC
j_call: TRBJ2-5; d_call: .; clone_size: .; v_call: TRBV19; cdr3_aa: CASMLGETQYF; cdr3_nt: TGTGCCAGTATGCTCGGGGAGACCCAGTACTTC
j_call: TRBJ2-7; d_call: .; clone_size: .; v_call: TRBV7-9; cdr3_aa: CSSSHAGTVSYEQYF; cdr3_nt: TGTTCCAGCAGCCATGCGGGGACAGTCTCCTACGAGCAGTACTTC
j_call: TRBJ1-5; d_call: TRBD1; clone_size: .; v_call: TRBV7-3; cdr3_aa: CASSLTSTGDQPQHF; cdr3_nt: TGTGCCAGCAGCTTAACGTCGACAGGGGATCAGCCCCAGCATTTT
j_call: TRBJ1-2; d_call: TRBD1; clone_size: .; v_call: TRBV28; cdr3_aa: CASGDRVDGYTF; cdr3_nt: TGTGCCAGCGGTGACAGGGTGGATGGCTACACCTTC
j_call: TRBJ2-1; d_call: TRBD2; clone_size: .; v_call: TRBV28; cdr3_aa: CASGMSGGSNEQFF; cdr3_nt: TGTGCCAGCGGGATGAGCGGCGGGAGCAATGAGCAGTTCTTC
j_call: TRBJ2-1; d_call: TRBD2; clone_size: .; v_call: TRBV7-9; cdr3_aa: CASSFVSGTSNEQFF; cdr3_nt: TGTGCCAGCAGCTTCGTTAGCGGGACCTCAAATGAGCAGTTCTTC
j_call: TRBJ2-7; d_call: TRBD2; clone_size: once; v_call: TRBV5-1; cdr3_aa: CASSLAGLADEQYF; cdr3_nt: TGCGCCAGCAGCTTGGCGGGACTAGCGGACGAGCAGTACTTC
j_call: TRBJ2-7; d_call: TRBD1; clone_size: .; v_call: TRBV5-4; cdr3_aa: CASSLAGTGSLYEQYF; cdr3_nt: TGTGCCAGCAGCTTGGCCGGGACAGGGAGTTTATACGAGCAGTACTTC
j_call: TRBJ2-7; d_call: .; clone_size: .; v_call: TRBV12-2; cdr3_aa: CASRPRGSLYEQYF; cdr3_nt: TGTGCAAGTCGCCCACGGGGGAGTCTCTACGAGCAGTACTTC
j_call: TRBJ1-3; d_call: .; clone_size: .; v_call: TRBV18; cdr3_aa: CASSAGQAISGNTIYF; cdr3_nt: TGTGCCAGCTCAGCGGGCCAGGCCATCTCTGGAAACACCATATATTTT
j_call: TRBJ2-7; d_call: TRBD1; clone_size: .; v_call: TRBV5-4; cdr3_aa: CASSSRDSRFYEQYF; cdr3_nt: TGTGCCAGCAGCTCCCGGGACAGCCGTTTTTACGAGCAGTACTTC
j_call: TRBJ1-1; d_call: TRBD1; clone_size: .; v_call: TRBV27; cdr3_aa: CASSPRGLNTEAFF; cdr3_nt: TGTGCCAGCAGTCCCAGGGGGCTGAACACTGAAGCTTTCTTT
j_call: TRBJ1-5; d_call: .; clone_size: .; v_call: TRBV27; cdr3_aa: CASSFWPFRGGHDQPQHF; cdr3_nt: TGTGCCAGCAGTTTTTGGCCCTTTCGGGGGGGTCATGATCAGCCCCAGCATTTT
j_call: TRBJ1-6; d_call: TRBD1; clone_size: .; v_call: TRBV13; cdr3_aa: CASSEGAANSPLHF; cdr3_nt: TGTGCCAGCAGCGAGGGGGCAGCGAATTCACCCCTCCACTTT
j_call: TRBJ1-2; d_call: .; clone_size: .; v_call: TRBV6-5; cdr3_aa: CASSSWTQGYTF; cdr3_nt: TGTGCCAGCAGTTCCTGGACTCAGGGCTACACCTTC
j_call: TRBJ2-1; d_call: TRBD1; clone_size: .; v_call: TRBV27; cdr3_aa: CASSVGTGGYNEQFF; cdr3_nt: TGTGCCAGCAGTGTCGGGACAGGGGGCTACAATGAGCAGTTCTTC
j_call: TRBJ1-5; d_call: TRBD1; clone_size: .; v_call: TRBV5-6; cdr3_aa: CASSFWTGTYSNQPQHF; cdr3_nt: TGTGCCAGCAGCTTTTGGACAGGCACTTATAGCAATCAGCCCCAGCATTTT
j_call: TRBJ2-1; d_call: .; clone_size: .; v_call: TRBV4-1; cdr3_aa: CASSQDYRNGHNEQFF; cdr3_nt: TGCGCCAGCAGCCAAGATTACAGGAATGGGCACAATGAGCAGTTCTTC
j_call: TRBJ2-3; d_call: .; clone_size: .; v_call: TRBV28; cdr3_aa: CASSSGGTPEDTQYF; cdr3_nt: TGTGCCAGCAGTTCGGGCGGGACTCCCGAGGATACGCAGTATTTT
j_call: TRBJ2-1; d_call: .; clone_size: .; v_call: TRBV9; cdr3_aa: CASSVAGQRSSYNEQFF; cdr3_nt: TGTGCCAGCAGCGTAGCGGGTCAGCGGAGCTCCTACAATGAGCAGTTCTTC
j_call: TRBJ2-1; d_call: .; clone_size: .; v_call: TRBV7-3; cdr3_aa: CASSLMGGQGYNEQFF; cdr3_nt: TGTGCCAGCAGCTTAATGGGGGGTCAAGGATACAATGAGCAGTTCTTC